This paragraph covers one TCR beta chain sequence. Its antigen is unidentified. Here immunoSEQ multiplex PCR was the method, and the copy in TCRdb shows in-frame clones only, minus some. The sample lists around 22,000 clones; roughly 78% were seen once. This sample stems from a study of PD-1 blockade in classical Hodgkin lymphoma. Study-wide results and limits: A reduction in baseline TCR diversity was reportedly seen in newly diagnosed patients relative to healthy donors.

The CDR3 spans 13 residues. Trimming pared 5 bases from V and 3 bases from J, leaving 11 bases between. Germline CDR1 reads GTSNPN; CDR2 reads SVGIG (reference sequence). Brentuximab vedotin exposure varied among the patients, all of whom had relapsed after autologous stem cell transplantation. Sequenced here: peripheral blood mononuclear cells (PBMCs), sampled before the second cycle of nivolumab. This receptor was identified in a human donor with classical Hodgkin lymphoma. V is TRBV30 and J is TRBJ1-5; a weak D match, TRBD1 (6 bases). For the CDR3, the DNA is TGTGCCTGGGCTGGGACACTCAATCAGCCCCAGCATTTT. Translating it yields CAWAGTLNQPQHF.